Listed below are T cell receptor beta chains from one sample, sequenced in a study of cytomegalovirus exposure and HLA in healthy donors. Sequencing used immunoSEQ multiplex PCR; TCRdb keeps in-frame clones, though not all of them. The sample lists 190,000 or so clones, roughly 80% seen once, with roughly 2.8% in the top ten. The material sequenced was PBMCs. The receptors come from a woman between 18 and 30 years old in good health and CMV-seropositive. CDR3s include the opening cysteine and the closing phenylalanine or tryptophan. The D gene is left open where the match is weak. Size values are once, few and many counts, or a class for expanded clones, and some rows have none.

V	size	D	J	CDR3	DNA
TRBV27	.	.	TRBJ1-5	CASSLQHRVQPQHF	TGTGCCAGCAGTTTACAGCACAGGGTTCAGCCCCAGCATTTT
TRBV12-5	.	.	TRBJ1-3	CASGLVRGNTIYF	TGTGCTAGTGGTTTGGTACGGGGAAACACCATATATTTT
TRBV2	.	.	TRBJ2-1	CASTPGGAYNEQFF	TGTGCCAGCACTCCGGGGGGCGCCTACAATGAGCAGTTCTTC
TRBV19	.	.	TRBJ1-1	CASIGRENTEAFF	TGTGCCAGTATCGGCAGGGAGAACACTGAAGCTTTCTTT
TRBV4-2	.	TRBD2	TRBJ2-3	CASSAGGPTDTQYF	TGTGCCAGCTCCGCGGGGGGGCCCACAGATACGCAGTATTTT
TRBV5-1	.	.	TRBJ1-1	CASSSARRGNTEAFF	TGCGCCAGCAGCTCGGCAAGGCGGGGGAACACTGAAGCTTTCTTT
TRBV5-4	few	TRBD2	TRBJ2-1	CASQLAGGQNEQFF	TGTGCCAGCCAACTAGCGGGGGGGCAAAATGAGCAGTTCTTC
TRBV20-1	few	.	TRBJ1-1	CSASQGTEAFF	TGCAGTGCCTCTCAGGGGACTGAAGCTTTCTTT
TRBV10-3	.	.	TRBJ1-5	CAISEWKGNQPQHF	TGTGCCATCAGTGAATGGAAGGGGAATCAGCCCCAGCATTTT
TRBV10-2	.	TRBD1	TRBJ1-2	CASSQGTGASGDYGYTF	TGCGCCAGCAGTCAGGGGACAGGGGCTTCGGGAGACTATGGCTACACCTTC
TRBV5-8	.	TRBD1	TRBJ1-4	CASSIQDRRSNEKLFF	TGTGCCAGCAGCATACAGGACAGGAGATCCAATGAAAAACTGTTTTTT
TRBV6-4	.	TRBD2	TRBJ2-1	CASSGLAGGNEQFF	TGTGCCAGCAGTGGACTAGCGGGGGGGAATGAGCAGTTCTTC
TRBV7-9	.	.	TRBJ2-5	CASSLARGTGETQYF	TGTGCCAGCAGCTTAGCGCGGGGGACAGGAGAGACCCAGTACTTC
TRBV2	.	.	TRBJ1-1	CASNPPGRLNTEAFF	TGTGCCAGCAACCCACCGGGAAGGCTGAACACTGAAGCTTTCTTT
TRBV11-2	.	.	TRBJ1-2	CASSAVAGVGYGYTF	TGTGCCAGCAGCGCCGTAGCGGGGGTCGGATATGGCTACACCTTC
TRBV13	.	.	TRBJ1-1	CASSVGQGNTEAFF	TGTGCCAGCAGCGTGGGACAAGGGAACACTGAAGCTTTCTTT
TRBV14	.	TRBD2	TRBJ2-5	CASSPAGAGGETQYF	TGTGCCAGCAGCCCAGCGGGGGCAGGAGGAGAGACCCAGTACTTC
TRBV5-1	once	.	TRBJ2-3	CASSLLGGPTDTQYF	TGCGCCAGCAGCTTGTTGGGGGGGCCCACAGATACGCAGTATTTT
TRBV18	once	.	TRBJ2-3	CASSPRIAPMYAGDTQYF	TGTGCCAGCTCACCCCGAATCGCTCCCATGTACGCCGGAGATACGCAGTATTTT
TRBV19	.	TRBD1	TRBJ1-2	CASSRGQGYGYTF	TGTGCCAGTAGCAGGGGGCAGGGCTATGGCTACACCTTC
TRBV6-5	once	.	TRBJ1-5	CASSLSVQIFSQPQHF	TGTGCCAGCAGTTTATCAGTACAGATTTTCTCTCAGCCCCAGCATTTT
TRBV5-6	.	.	TRBJ1-5	CASSLTQGRGQPQHF	TGTGCCAGCAGCCTAACACAGGGAAGGGGTCAGCCCCAGCATTTT
TRBV2	.	.	TRBJ1-6	CASRAESSYNSPLHF	TGTGCCAGCAGAGCGGAGAGCTCCTATAATTCACCCCTCCACTTT
TRBV2	.	.	TRBJ2-5	CASSVVLSGGPKTQYF	TGTGCCAGCAGTGTCGTCTTATCGGGGGGCCCAAAGACCCAGTACTTC
TRBV7-3	once	.	TRBJ2-2	CASSPGKALGELFF	TGTGCCAGCAGCCCCGGTAAAGCGCTCGGGGAGCTGTTTTTT
TRBV2	.	.	TRBJ1-2	CASREDAYGYTF	TGTGCCAGCAGGGAGGACGCATATGGCTACACCTTC
TRBV6-1	once	.	TRBJ2-7	CASSLTTGPYEQYF	TGTGCCAGCAGTTTGACGACAGGCCCCTACGAGCAGTACTTC
TRBV18	.	TRBD1	TRBJ1-2	CASSLDRAYGYTF	TGTGCCAGCTCCCTAGACAGGGCCTATGGCTACACCTTC
TRBV10-1	.	.	TRBJ2-7	CASSEQRYSSEQYF	TGCGCCAGCAGTGAACAAAGATACAGCTCCGAGCAGTACTTC
TRBV7-2	once	TRBD2	TRBJ2-7	CASSLRLAGGQEQYF	TGTGCCAGCAGCCTACGACTAGCGGGGGGCCAAGAGCAGTACTTC
TRBV5-6	.	.	TRBJ1-2	CASSLDNGQIYGYTF	TGTGCCAGCAGCTTGGATAATGGACAGATCTATGGCTACACCTTC
TRBV29-1	few	.	TRBJ1-6	CSVVDRPNSPLHF	TGCAGCGTTGTTGACAGGCCTAATTCACCCCTCCACTTT
TRBV4-1	.	.	TRBJ1-6	CASSQGSERFGSPLHF	TGCGCCAGCAGCCAAGGAAGTGAGCGTTTCGGTTCACCCCTCCACTTT
TRBV7-2	few	TRBD2	TRBJ2-7	CASSLLADSYEQYF	TGTGCCAGCAGCCTACTAGCGGATTCCTACGAGCAGTACTTC
TRBV6-1	few	.	TRBJ2-7	CASSESQVLMNEQYF	TGTGCCAGCAGTGAAAGTCAGGTGCTGATGAACGAGCAGTACTTC
TRBV6-1	.	.	TRBJ1-2	CASRQRGGSNYGYTF	TGTGCCAGCAGGCAAAGAGGAGGGTCGAACTATGGCTACACCTTC
TRBV6-4	many	TRBD1	TRBJ2-1	CASSDSTGGYNEQFF	TGTGCCAGCAGTGACTCGACAGGGGGCTACAATGAGCAGTTCTTC
TRBV15	.	TRBD1	TRBJ1-2	CATSRTGGVLYGYTF	TGTGCCACCAGCAGGACAGGGGGCGTGTTATATGGCTACACCTTC
TRBV2	.	.	TRBJ2-1	CASSDPYNEQFF	TGTGCCAGCAGTGACCCGTACAATGAGCAGTTCTTC
TRBV7-3	.	.	TRBJ1-2	CASSPDRTDYGYTF	TGTGCCAGCAGTCCCGACAGAACTGACTATGGCTACACCTTC
TRBV19	.	TRBD1	TRBJ1-3	CASSSRDRGPGNTIYF	TGTGCCAGTAGTTCCCGGGACAGGGGGCCGGGAAACACCATATATTTT
TRBV7-2	.	TRBD1	TRBJ1-3	CASSRGQGAWNTIYF	TGTGCCAGCAGCAGGGGACAGGGGGCCTGGAACACCATATATTTT
TRBV2	few	.	TRBJ1-5	CASRQGEDKPQHF	TGTGCCAGCAGACAGGGTGAAGATAAGCCCCAGCATTTT